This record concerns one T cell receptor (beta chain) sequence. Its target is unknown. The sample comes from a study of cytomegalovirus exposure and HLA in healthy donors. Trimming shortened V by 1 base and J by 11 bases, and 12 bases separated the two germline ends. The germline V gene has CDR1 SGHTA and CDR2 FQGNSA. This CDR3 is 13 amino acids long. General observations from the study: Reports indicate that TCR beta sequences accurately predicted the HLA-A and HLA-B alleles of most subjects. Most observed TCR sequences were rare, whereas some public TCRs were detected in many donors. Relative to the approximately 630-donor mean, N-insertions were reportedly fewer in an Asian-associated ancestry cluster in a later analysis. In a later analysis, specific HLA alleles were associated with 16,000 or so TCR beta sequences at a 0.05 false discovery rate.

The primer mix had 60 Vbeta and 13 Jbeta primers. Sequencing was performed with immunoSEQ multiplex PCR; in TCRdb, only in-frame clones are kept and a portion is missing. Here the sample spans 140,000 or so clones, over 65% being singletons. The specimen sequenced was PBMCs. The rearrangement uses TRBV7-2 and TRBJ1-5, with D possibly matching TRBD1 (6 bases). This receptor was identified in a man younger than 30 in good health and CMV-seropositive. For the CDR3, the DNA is TGTGCCAGCAGCTTAGAGCTCAGGGGAGCCCAGCATTTT. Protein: CASSLELRGAQHF.